These 20 T cell receptor beta chains were sequenced from one sample in a study. TCRdb re-called the 5' RACE reads through MiXCR, storing one row per CDR3 protein. The data contain about 57,000 distinct CDR3 sequences, roughly 28% of them singletons. The sample was tumor-infiltrating memory CD4+ T cells sorted from the breast tumor. The subset: memory CD4+ T cells, CD4+CD45RO+CD25-. The receptors originated from a female donor with breast cancer.

The V gene is TRBV5-1, the J gene TRBJ2-5; D might be TRBD2 (5 bases). Germline-derived CDR1 and CDR2 are SGHRS and YFSETQ. Trimming removed 5 bases at V and 2 bases at J, with 13 bases between. CDR3 length: 14 residues. CDR3 bases: TGCGCCAGCAGTGAAACGGGATTTCAAGAGACCCAGTACTTC. Protein sequence: CASSETGFQETQYF. The full variable domain, completed using reference TRBV5-1 and TRBJ2-5, is KAGVTQTPRYLIKTRGQQVTLSCSPISGHRSVSWYQQTPGQGLQFLFEYFSETQRNKGNFPGRFSGRQFSNSRSEMNVSTLELGDSALYLCASSETGFQETQYFGPGTRLLVL.

This clonotype has only a few counts. The chain carries TRBV6-5 and TRBJ2-3, with D unclear. CDR3 length: 13 amino acids. Per the germline V gene, CDR1 is MNHEY and CDR2 is SVGAGI. With 0 bases removed from V and 7 bases from J, the gap between germline ends came to 8 bases. The CDR3, as DNA: TGTGCCAGCAGTTACTCGGGTAGACATACGCAGTATTTT. Its translation: CASSYSGRHTQYF.

This clonotype was detected once. DNA of the CDR3: TGCGCCAGCATTGTACTAGCGGTCGGCGGCAATGAGCAGTTCTTC. Its translation is CASIVLAVGGNEQFF. This sequence joins TRBV5-1 and TRBJ2-1, with TRBD2 identical over 8 bases. The germline CDR1 and CDR2 sequences are SGHRS and YFSETQ. The junction had 11 bases not matched to a gene; V was cut back by 6 bases and J by 6 bases. CDR3 length equals 15 residues.

The chain has TRBV2 and TRBJ1-2, with D possibly TRBD1 on 6 matching bases. Trimming took off 3 bases at V and 4 bases at J, with 12 bases between the two ends. This CDR3 is built from 14 residues. The V gene's germline CDR1 is SNHLY and CDR2 FYNNEI. For the CDR3, the DNA is TGTGCCAGCAGTGAGGAGGGGGAGATCTATGGCTACACCTTC. This encodes CASSEEGEIYGYTF.

J is TRBJ2-1 and V is TRBV20-1; D possibly corresponds to TRBD2 (5 bases). V gave up 3 bases and J gave up 5 bases, with 17 bases separating them. Germline V lookup: CDR1 DFQATT, CDR2 SNEGSKA (reference sequence). The CDR3 length is 15 residues. The CDR3 DNA follows: TGCAGTGCTAGCGAAGCTAGCAGACGGAACAATGAGCAGTTCTTC. Amino acid sequence: CSASEASRRNNEQFF.

J is TRBJ1-4 and V is TRBV30; 7 bases line up with TRBD1. Germline-derived CDR1 and CDR2 are GTSNPN and SVGIG (reference sequence). With V trimmed by 1 base and J by 5 bases, 1 base remained unmatched. The CDR3 is 13 residues long. The CDR3 region is CAWSAGQNEKLFF. CDR3 in DNA: TGTGCCTGGAGTGCGGGACAGAATGAAAAACTGTTTTTT.

The chain carries TRBV7-3 and TRBJ2-5; weak D call: TRBD2 (6 bases). Per the germline V gene, CDR1 is SGHTA and CDR2 is FQGTGA. The ends were cut back, 2 bases at V and 5 bases at J, with 15 bases in the middle. The CDR3 consists of 15 residues. CDR3 residues: CASSLGPGVRETQYF. The CDR3 nucleotides read TGTGCCAGCAGCTTAGGTCCGGGAGTTAGGGAGACCCAGTACTTC.

This clonotype was seen ten or more times. The CDR3 sequence is CASIPYSGAGSYEQYF. The CDR3 region has the DNA TGTGCCAGCATCCCTTACTCAGGGGCAGGCTCCTACGAGCAGTACTTC. The chain links TRBV6-1 to TRBJ2-7, with D possibly being TRBD1 (6 bases). CDR3 length: 16 residues. Deletions cut 7 bases from V and 0 bases from J, with 19 bases between. Germline lookup yields CDR1 MNHNS and CDR2 SASEGT.

This rearrangement joins TRBV10-3 to TRBJ1-2; D is ambiguous. The CDR3 has 14 residues. The V end was cut by 0 bases, the J end by 8 bases, with 13 bases between. The germline CDR1 and CDR2 sequences are ENHRY and SYGVKD. DNA of the CDR3: TGTGCCATCAGTGAGTCGGTCAGACCCGGCGGCTACACCTTC. Translated: CAISESVRPGGYTF.

This rearrangement joins TRBV5-1 to TRBJ2-1; 8 bases align to TRBD2. V lost 0 bases, J lost 2 bases, and 1 base stayed unmatched. Germline assignment: CDR1 SGHRS and CDR2 YFSETQ. The CDR3 contains 15 residues. The CDR3 here is CASSLDGRAYNEQFF. The CDR3 DNA follows: TGCGCCAGCAGCTTGGACGGGAGGGCCTACAATGAGCAGTTCTTC. Filled out from reference TRBV5-1 and TRBJ2-1, the complete variable domain reads KAGVTQTPRYLIKTRGQQVTLSCSPISGHRSVSWYQQTPGQGLQFLFEYFSETQRNKGNFPGRFSGRQFSNSRSEMNVSTLELGDSALYLCASSLDGRAYNEQFFGPGTRLTVL.

This sequence joins TRBV9 and TRBJ2-7, with TRBD1 identical over 8 bases. The length of the CDR3 is 14 residues. Per germline, CDR1 SGDLS and CDR2 YYNGEE. Unmatched junction bases numbered 4, after V lost 0 bases and J lost 5 bases. The CDR3 region has the DNA TGTGCCAGCAGCGTAGTAGCAGGGGGCAACGAGCAGTACTTC. Amino acid sequence: CASSVVAGGNEQYF.

This chain joins TRBV7-2 and TRBJ1-5; no definite D call. There are 13 residues in the CDR3. The germline gives CDR1 SGHTA, CDR2 FQGNSA. V was cut by 5 bases and J by 1 base, with 6 bases left in between. CDR3 in DNA: TGTGCCAGCAGCCAGGACAGCAATCAGCCCCAGCATTTT. It codes for CASSQDSNQPQHF.

This chain links TRBV28 with TRBJ2-3; 10 bases map to TRBD2. The CDR3 covers 15 residues. Germline lookup yields CDR1 MDHEN and CDR2 SYDVKM. Trimming removed 2 bases from V and 2 bases from J; junction bases left unmatched: 1. The CDR3 coding sequence is TGTGCCAGCAGTTTAACTAGCGGGATCACAGATACGCAGTATTTT. Translated: CASSLTSGITDTQYF.

A word on this clonotype: An end of the junction does not agree with germline; a read error may underlie this. V usage is TRBV7-3 and J usage is TRBJ1-1; D uncertain. CDR3 length: 13 amino acids. The germline CDR1 and CDR2 sequences are SGHTA and FQGTGA. CDR3 residues: CASSLLGVTEASF. The CDR3 DNA follows: TGTGCCAGCAGCCTCCTTGGGGTCACTGAAGCTTCCTTT. Variable domain in full (rest from reference TRBV7-3 and TRBJ1-1): GAGVSQTPSNKVTEKGKYVELRCDPISGHTALYWYRQSLGQGPEFLIYFQGTGAADDSGLPNDRFFAVRPEGSVSTLKIQRTERGDSAVYLCASSLLGVTEASFGQGTRLTVV.

The V and J genes are TRBV5-5 and TRBJ2-3; 7 nucleotides line up with TRBD1. The V gene end was trimmed by 2 bases and the J gene end by 8 bases; junction bases not matched to a gene: 8. The CDR3 length is 14 residues. Germline-derived CDR1 and CDR2 are SGHKS and YYEKEE (reference sequence). CDR3 sequence: CASSLRTGPGTQYF. CDR3 nucleotides: TGTGCCAGCAGCTTACGGACAGGCCCTGGTACGCAGTATTTT. Full variable domain (rest looked up from reference TRBV5-5 and TRBJ2-3): DAGVTQSPTHLIKTRGQQVTLRCSPISGHKSVSWYQQVLGQGPQFIFQYYEKEERGRGNFPDRFSARQFPNYSSELNVNALLLGDSALYLCASSLRTGPGTQYFGPGTRLTVL.

Relative to its sample, this clonotype is medium-sized. The chain links TRBV7-2 to TRBJ2-1, with 7 bases lining up with TRBD2. Germline CDR1 reads SGHTA; CDR2 reads FQGNSA. V was clipped by 5 bases and J by 10 bases; unmatched bases: 14. This CDR3 is built from 15 residues. This chain's CDR3 is CASSQSGISAQEQFF. CDR3 DNA sequence: TGTGCCAGCAGCCAAAGCGGGATCAGCGCCCAAGAGCAGTTCTTC.

The genes are TRBV7-9 and TRBJ2-5; D uncertain. The V and J ends lost 3 bases and 5 bases respectively, with 4 bases between them. The CDR3 contains 11 residues. CDR1 is SEHNR and CDR2 is FQNEAQ in the germline V gene (reference sequence). The CDR3, as DNA: TGTGCCAGCAGCTTTGTGGAGACCCAGTACTTC. It is translated as CASSFVETQYF.

The gene calls are TRBV9 and TRBJ2-5; D is perhaps TRBD2 (6 bases). Trimming pared 4 bases from V and 1 base from J, leaving 23 bases between. In germline, CDR1 is SGDLS, CDR2 YYNGEE. This CDR3 is built from 18 residues. The CDR3 spells CASSSPRDGGGIQETQYF. CDR3 sequence (DNA): TGTGCCAGCAGCTCCCCCCGGGACGGGGGTGGTATCCAAGAGACCCAGTACTTC.

This chain uses TRBV6-2 or TRBV6-3 with TRBJ1-1; the D is unclear. Trimming took 1 base from V and 3 from J, leaving 3 bases between them. Germline V CDR1 and CDR2: MNHEY, SVGEGT. This CDR3 is built from 12 residues. The CDR3 nucleotides are TGTGCCAGCAGTTACTTTGACACTGAAGCTTTCTTT. It translates to CASSYFDTEAFF.

This clonotype showed up many times. CDR3 region: CASSYTAGNQPQHF. The CDR3, as DNA: TGTGCCAGCAGTTACACGGCAGGGAATCAGCCCCAGCATTTT. The V gene is TRBV6-5, the J gene TRBJ1-5; D may be TRBD1 (5 bases). V was clipped by 2 bases and J by 4 bases, with 9 bases between them. CDR1 MNHEY and CDR2 SVGAGI come from the germline V gene. CDR3 size: 14 residues.